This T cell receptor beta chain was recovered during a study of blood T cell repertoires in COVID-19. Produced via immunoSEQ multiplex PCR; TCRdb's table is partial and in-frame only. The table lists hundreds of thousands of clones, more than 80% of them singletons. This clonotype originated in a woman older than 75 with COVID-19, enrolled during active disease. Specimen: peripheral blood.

The chain's CDR3 is CASSPGRGSPLHF. The CDR3 bases are TGTGCCAGCAGTCCGGGCCGGGGGTCACCCCTCCACTTT. The chain couples TRBV25-1 to TRBJ1-6; possible D gene TRBD1, 5 bases. In germline, CDR1 is MGHDK, CDR2 SYGVNS. CDR3 length: 13 residues. Trimming took 5 bases from V and 10 from J, leaving 12 bases between them.